What follows describes a single T cell receptor beta chain. What it binds is not known. These data are taken from a study of vaccination and CD4 T cells after COVID-19. Germline CDR1 reads SGHTS; CDR2 reads YDEGEE. J gave up 1 base and V 3 bases, and 11 bases lay outside the gene matches. The CDR3 spans 17 residues. Time point: late sampling 161 to 241 days after vaccination in a few convalescent patients. The treatment: approximately nine-day PBMC culture with coronavirus spike peptide pools or control peptides (ViraFEST assay). Cultured CD4+ T cell DNA was sequenced using the Oncomine TCR Beta short-read assay. TCRdb itself ran the PCR reads through MiXCR, one entry per CDR3 protein. Of approximately 15,000 distinct CDR3 sequences listed, over 40% are singletons.

This chain joins TRBV5-8 and TRBJ2-5, with TRBD2 identical over 8 bases. The material was CD4+ T cells from blood, cultured in vitro, obtained about 7 months after SARS-CoV-2 vaccination. The sequence was obtained from a human donor who had recovered from COVID-19. CDR3 loop: CASSSWIVAGSQETQYF. In DNA form, the CDR3 reads TGTGCCAGCAGCTCTTGGATAGTAGCGGGATCCCAAGAGACCCAGTACTTC.